The clone carrying this TCR beta chain is a singleton in its sample. Its specificity is unknown. Primers included in the PCR were 60 Vbeta and 13 Jbeta primers. Repertoires were generated with immunoSEQ multiplex PCR, while TCRdb's copy carries only in-frame clones and drops some. The table records about 160,000 clones, 75% to 85% of them present only once. The data originate from a study of cytomegalovirus exposure and HLA in healthy donors. Study-wide findings and caveats: Rarity characterized most TCR sequences, yet some public TCRs appeared in many donors. A list of 150 to 200 TCR beta chains associated with cytomegalovirus was given.

The sequence was collected from a man aged 45-65 years in good health and CMV-seropositive. Sequenced input: PBMCs.

DNA for the CDR3: TGTGCCAGCAGCTCATATAGCGGGAGTAGGCCAGATACGCAGTATTTT. As protein: CASSSYSGSRPDTQYF. The rearrangement uses TRBV7-6 and TRBJ2-3; TRBD2 agrees at 9 bases. The CDR3 loop spans 16 amino acids. J gave up 4 bases and V 4 bases, and 9 bases lay outside the gene matches. Germline assignment: CDR1 SGHVS and CDR2 FNYEAQ.